One sample yielded the 5 T cell receptor beta chains listed below, sequenced in a study of T cells after yellow fever vaccination. TCRdb fed the 5' RACE reads into MiXCR, producing one record per CDR3 protein. The sample has 450,000 to 600,000 distinct CDR3 sequences, about a sixth seen once; the top ten hold around 16%. The source material was PBMCs, sampled 4 to 6 days after the first yellow fever vaccination. These receptors all come from a man between 18 and 29 years old who received the YFV17D yellow fever vaccine.

The chain combines TRBV12-3 or TRBV12-4 with TRBJ2-7, with 7 nucleotides matching TRBD1. Trimming at V came to 5 bases and at J to 0 bases, leaving 7 bases not matched to a gene. The CDR3 has 15 residues. CDR3 sequence reads: CASSLQGPSSYEQYF. CDR3 nucleotide sequence: TGTGCCAGCAGTCTACAGGGGCCGTCCTCCTACGAGCAGTACTTC.

This clonotype was seen many times. V is TRBV20-1 and J is TRBJ2-7; D remains ambiguous. Deletions cut 4 bases from V and 0 bases from J, with 13 bases between. The V gene's germline CDR1 is DFQATT and CDR2 SNEGSKA (reference sequence). The CDR3 sequence is 14 residues long. Here the CDR3 DNA reads TGCAGTGCTACCCCCCCCGGATCCTCCTACGAGCAGTACTTC. Its protein product is CSATPPGSSYEQYF.

This rearrangement joins TRBV7-2 to TRBJ2-5; no firm D call. This CDR3 has 14 residues. CDR1 is SGHTA, CDR2 FQGNSA, per germline. The ends were cut back, 1 base at V and 8 bases at J, with 14 bases in the middle. The CDR3 region has the DNA TGTGCCAGCAGCTTAGGCTACCCGTTGGGAACCCAGTACTTC. Residues: CASSLGYPLGTQYF.

This chain connects TRBV20-1 to TRBJ2-3; the D gene is possibly TRBD1 (6 bases). Germline CDR1 and CDR2: DFQATT and SNEGSKA (reference sequence). This CDR3 spans 12 amino acids. The ends were cut back, 5 bases at V and 6 bases at J, with 12 bases in the middle. CDR3 loop: CSASNRVDTQYF. CDR3 sequence (DNA): TGCAGTGCTTCAAACAGGGTCGATACGCAGTATTTT.

This chain uses TRBV7-6 with TRBJ1-3, with 7 nucleotides matching TRBD1. CDR3 length: 15 residues. J was trimmed by 0 bases and V by 5 bases; bases with no gene match: 4. Germline CDR1 reads SGHVS; CDR2 reads FNYEAQ. As DNA, the CDR3 is TGTGCCAGCAGCCGGGACAGCAGCTCTGGAAACACCATATATTTT. It specifies CASSRDSSSGNTIYF.